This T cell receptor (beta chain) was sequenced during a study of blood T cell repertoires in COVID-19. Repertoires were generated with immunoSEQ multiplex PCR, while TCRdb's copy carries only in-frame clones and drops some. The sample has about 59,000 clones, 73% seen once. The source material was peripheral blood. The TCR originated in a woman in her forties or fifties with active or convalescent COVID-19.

The CDR3 here is CASREGTGRTGELFF. CDR3 DNA: TGTGCCAGTAGGGAAGGGACAGGGAGGACCGGGGAGCTGTTTTTT. This chain links TRBV19 with TRBJ2-2; 9 nucleotides line up with TRBD1. J lost 5 bases, V lost 6 bases, and 7 bases had no gene match. Per the germline V gene, CDR1 is LNHDA and CDR2 is SQIVND (reference sequence). The CDR3 runs 15 residues.